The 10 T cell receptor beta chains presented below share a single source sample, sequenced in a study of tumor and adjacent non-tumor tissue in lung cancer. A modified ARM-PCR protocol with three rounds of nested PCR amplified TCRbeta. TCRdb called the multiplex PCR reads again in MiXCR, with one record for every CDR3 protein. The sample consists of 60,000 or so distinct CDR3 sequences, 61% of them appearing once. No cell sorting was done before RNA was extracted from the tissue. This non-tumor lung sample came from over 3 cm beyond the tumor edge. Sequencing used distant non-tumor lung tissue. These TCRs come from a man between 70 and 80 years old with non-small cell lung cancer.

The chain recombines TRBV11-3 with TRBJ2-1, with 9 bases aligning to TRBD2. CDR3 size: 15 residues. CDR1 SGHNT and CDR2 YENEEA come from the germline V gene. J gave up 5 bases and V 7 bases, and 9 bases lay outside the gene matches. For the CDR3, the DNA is TGTGCCAGCAACCTTCTAGCGGGGCCTAACAATGAGCAGTTCTTC. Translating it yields CASNLLAGPNNEQFF.

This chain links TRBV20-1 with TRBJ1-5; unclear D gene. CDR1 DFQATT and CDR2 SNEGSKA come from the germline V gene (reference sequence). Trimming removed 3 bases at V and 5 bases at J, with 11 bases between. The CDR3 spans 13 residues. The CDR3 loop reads CSASLGHDQPQHF. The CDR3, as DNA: TGCAGTGCTAGTTTAGGGCATGATCAGCCCCAGCATTTT.

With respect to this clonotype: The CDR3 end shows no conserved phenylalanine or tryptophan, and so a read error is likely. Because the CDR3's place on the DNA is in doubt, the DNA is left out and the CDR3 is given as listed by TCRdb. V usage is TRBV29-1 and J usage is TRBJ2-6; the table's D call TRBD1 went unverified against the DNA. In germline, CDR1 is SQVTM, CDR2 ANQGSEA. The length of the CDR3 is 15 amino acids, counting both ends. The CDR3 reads CSVDGADSGANIQTL.

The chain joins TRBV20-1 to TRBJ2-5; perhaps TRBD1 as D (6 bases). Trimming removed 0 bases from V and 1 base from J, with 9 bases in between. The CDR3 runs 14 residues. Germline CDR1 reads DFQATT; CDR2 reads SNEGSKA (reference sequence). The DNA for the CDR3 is TGCAGTGCTAGAGATTCACAGGGCCAAGAGACCCAGTACTTC. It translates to CSARDSQGQETQYF.

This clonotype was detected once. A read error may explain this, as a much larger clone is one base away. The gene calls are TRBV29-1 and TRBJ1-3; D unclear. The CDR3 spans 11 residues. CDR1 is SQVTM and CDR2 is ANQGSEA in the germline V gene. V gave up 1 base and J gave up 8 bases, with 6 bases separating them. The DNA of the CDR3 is TGCAGCGTTGAAGGCGGAGACACCATATATTTT. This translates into CSVEGGDTIYF.

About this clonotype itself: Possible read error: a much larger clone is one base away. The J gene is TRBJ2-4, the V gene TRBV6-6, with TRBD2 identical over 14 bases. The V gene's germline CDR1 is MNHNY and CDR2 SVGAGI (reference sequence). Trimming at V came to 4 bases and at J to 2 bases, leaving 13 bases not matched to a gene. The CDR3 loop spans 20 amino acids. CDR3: CASSSLGTSGGPITKNIQYF. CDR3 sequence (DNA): TGTGCCAGCAGTTCCTTAGGGACTAGCGGGGGCCCAATAACCAAAAACATTCAGTACTTC.

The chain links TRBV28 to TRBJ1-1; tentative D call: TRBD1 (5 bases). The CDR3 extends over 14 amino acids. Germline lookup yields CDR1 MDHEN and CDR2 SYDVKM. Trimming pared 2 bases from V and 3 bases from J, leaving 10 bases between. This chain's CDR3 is CASSLMGGDTEAFF. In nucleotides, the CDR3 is TGTGCCAGCAGTTTAATGGGGGGGGACACTGAAGCTTTCTTT.

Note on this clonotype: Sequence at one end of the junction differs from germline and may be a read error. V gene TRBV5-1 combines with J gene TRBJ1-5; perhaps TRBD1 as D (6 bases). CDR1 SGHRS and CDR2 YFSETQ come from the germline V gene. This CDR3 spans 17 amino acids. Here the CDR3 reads CANSLGAGTHSNQPQHF. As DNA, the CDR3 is TGCGCCAACAGCTTGGGGGCAGGGACCCATAGCAATCAGCCCCAGCATTTT.

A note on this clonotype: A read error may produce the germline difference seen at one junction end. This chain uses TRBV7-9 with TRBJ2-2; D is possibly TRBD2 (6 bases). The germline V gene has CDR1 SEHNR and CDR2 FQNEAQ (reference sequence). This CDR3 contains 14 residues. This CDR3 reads CASSLAVVGGELLF. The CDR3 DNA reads TGTGCCAGCAGCTTAGCCGTCGTCGGCGGGGAGCTGCTTTTT.

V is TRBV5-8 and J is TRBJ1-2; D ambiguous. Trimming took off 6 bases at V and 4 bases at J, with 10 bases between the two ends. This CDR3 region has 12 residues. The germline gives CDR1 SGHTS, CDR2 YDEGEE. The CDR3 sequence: CASILEGYGYTF. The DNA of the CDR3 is TGTGCCAGCATCTTAGAAGGCTATGGCTACACCTTC. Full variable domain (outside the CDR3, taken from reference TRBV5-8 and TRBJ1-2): EAGVTQSPTHLIKTRGQQATLRCSPISGHTSVYWYQQALGLGLQFLLWYDEGEERNRGNFPPRFSGRQFPNYSSELNVNALELEDSALYLCASILEGYGYTFGSGTRLTVV.